The sequence of this T cell receptor beta chain was determined in a study of Graves' ophthalmopathy and Graves' hyperthyroidism. Hyperthyroidism cases were recent diagnoses of under 2 months' duration in people aged 18 to 65. Transcripts of RNA were the source for amplifying TCR beta CDR3 regions. HTBI primers were used in a first-round RT-PCR, which preceded a second-round multiplex PCR. TCRdb re-derived calls from the multiplex PCR reads in MiXCR, one entry per CDR3 protein. The sample records about 500,000 distinct CDR3 sequences, under 45% being singletons. The clonotype was recovered from an adult man with Graves' hyperthyroidism. Sample: peripheral blood or thyroid tissue (not recorded which).

Here the CDR3 reads CASSLGLAGGWDTQYF. DNA of the CDR3: TGTGCCAGCAGCTTGGGACTAGCGGGAGGGTGGGATACGCAGTATTTT. The chain couples TRBV7-6 to TRBJ2-3; 16 nucleotides line up with TRBD2. The germline V gene has CDR1 SGHVS and CDR2 FNYEAQ. The V gene end was trimmed by 3 bases and the J gene end by 6 bases; junction bases not matched to a gene: 3. This CDR3 spans 16 amino acids.